This T cell receptor (beta chain) was sequenced for a study of naive CD8 T cells in extremely preterm neonates. Looked up from germline, CDR1 is SGHVS and CDR2 is FNYEAQ. The length of the CDR3 is 13 residues. V lost 5 bases, J lost 3 bases, and 7 bases lay in between. TCRdb's table, derived via immunoSEQ multiplex PCR, lists solely in-frame clones and lacks some. The data show approximately 7,900 clones, 95% to 98% seen once. Healthy children aged roughly 15-56 months having elective surgery, and healthy nonsmoking adults, gave blood. Sorted naive CD8+ T cell numbers ranged ~19,000 to ~110,000. The J gene is TRBJ2-2, the V gene TRBV7-6, with D perhaps matching TRBD2 (5 bases). The receptor was derived from a human donor in good health. The sequencing input was naive CD8+ T cells from blood. CDR3 in amino acids: CASSLGDTGELFF. The CDR3 DNA sequence: TGTGCCAGCAGCCTCGGGGACACCGGGGAGCTGTTTTTT.